This T cell receptor beta chain was documented in a study of spatial heterogeneity in lung cancer (dated by TCRdb to the late 2010s). Turning to the overall study: Beta-chain transcripts were consistently detected in greater numbers than alpha-chain transcripts, which likely reflected higher beta-chain transcript abundance. In the raw uncorrected reads, each unique combination of TCR and UMI appeared more than ten times on average. Both alpha and beta chains were TCR-sequenced in samples taken at surgery, namely 220 tumor regions, around 64 matched nontumor lung samples and roughly 56 PBMC samples. TCR repertoire features were related to nonsynonymous mutation counts determined by whole-exome sequencing of tumor tissue. The study quantitatively compared TCR alpha and beta repertoires across multiple tumor regions, matched nontumor lung and blood in non-small cell lung cancer. The investigation overall reported the following: Confirming at a functional level the hypothesis that regional TCRs recognize regional mutations was considered to require additional single-cell paired TCR alpha and beta sequencing. Ubiquitous expanded tumor TCRs were detected in blood more often at tumor resection than at routine follow-up.

This clonotype was recorded at least ten times. The target of this receptor is not known. No much larger clonotype is one base removed from it; base qualities were not supplied. The trim is 7 bases for V and 4 bases for J, with a gap of 8 bases between the germline ends. Including cysteine and phenylalanine, the CDR3 has 12 amino acids. Solely the CDR3 DNA is kept, with 36 bases framed from the first base. The germline V gene encodes CDR1 SNHLY and CDR2 FYNNEI. The sample's time point, from its label and the paper: sample taken at primary tumor resection. TCR sequencing used whole RNA extracted from tumor and nontumor lung tissue, or from cryopreserved PBMC samples, without cell sorting. The donors were fewer than 90 patients from the lung TRACERx cohort who had early-stage, untreated non-small cell lung cancer. Only patients with enough RNA available from two or more tumor regions were chosen for TCR sequencing.

Libraries were constructed by 5' RACE. TCRdb names NextSeq 500 as the instrument used. To allow correction of PCR and sequencing errors, the TCR library protocol tagged every TCR cDNA molecule with a unique molecular identifier. The authors processed their data as follows. TCR identification, UMI-based error correction and CDR3 extraction were all carried out with Decombinator tools. TCRs above a frequency of 2 per 1,000, corresponding to the top 1% of the tumor frequency distribution, were defined as expanded. Renyi diversity was calculated using the R vegan package after each repertoire was subsampled 100 times to 5,000 TCRs. CDR3 similarity networks were built from amino acid triplet string-kernel similarity, connecting CDR3s with pairwise similarity above 0.82. TCRdb trimmed the raw reads at Q25, called clones with MiXCR and kept productive beta chains. Every entry covers one CDR3 protein and lists the most common genes and DNA from its rows. Here the V and J calls rest on TCRdb's processing, not on the authors' analysis. In all, the sample holds more than 20,000 distinct CDR3 sequences, and about 5% of those were seen once. Less than 45% of the sample is held by the ten biggest clonotypes.

This sequence was found in a male donor with early-stage non-small cell lung cancer. The specimen was PBMCs, collected at surgery. The sequence is built from TRBV2 and TRBJ1-3; the D gene cannot be named for sure. This receptor has the CDR3 CASTKEGNTIYF. In nucleotide form, the sequence is TGTGCCAGCACTAAGGAAGGAAACACCATATATTTT. Where the CDR3 stops, the reference TRBV2 and TRBJ1-3 genes take over; the full variable domain is EPEVTQTPSHQVTQMGQEVILRCVPISNHLYFYWYRQILGQKVEFLVSFYNNEISEKSEIFDDQFSVERPDGSNFTLKIRSTKLEDSAMYFCASTKEGNTIYFGEGSWLTVV.